A selection of T cell receptor beta chains follows, all from one sample in a study of CD8+ T cells in alopecia areata. Clones were sequenced by immunoSEQ multiplex PCR, and TCRdb holds only the in-frame ones, with some missing. Among 150,000 or so clones listed, 85% to 90% were seen once. This specimen consisted of CD8+ T cells sorted from blood, obtained at week 0. These TCRs come from a human donor with alopecia areata. CDR3s include the opening cysteine and the closing phenylalanine or tryptophan. The order of the fields is V gene, J gene, D gene, clone size, CDR3 DNA, CDR3 protein. The D gene is left open where the match is weak. A clone size is listed for some rows: how often the clone was seen (once, few, many), or a class if it is expanded.

>TRBV13|TRBJ2-4|-|-
TGTGCCAGCAGCGACACTAGCCGGGCCAAAAACATTCAGTACTTC
CASSDTSRAKNIQYF
>TRBV7-2|TRBJ2-1|-|few
TGTGCCAGCAGCCCAAGGGCGGGGAGCTCCTACAATGAGCAGTTCTTC
CASSPRAGSSYNEQFF
>TRBV2|TRBJ2-1|-|-
TGTGCCAGCAGTGTACCCCAACTAGCCCCCTACAATGAGCAGTTCTTC
CASSVPQLAPYNEQFF
>TRBV28|TRBJ2-5|TRBD2|-
TGTGCCAGCAGTCTAGCGGATAGTGGAGAGACCCAGTACTTC
CASSLADSGETQYF
>TRBV9|TRBJ1-2|-|-
TGTGCCAGCAGCGTACGGGCGTATCATTACTATGGCTACACCTTC
CASSVRAYHYYGYTF
>TRBV7-9|TRBJ1-2|-|-
TGTGCCAGCAGCTTAGCCACGAACTATGGCTACACCTTC
CASSLATNYGYTF
>TRBV28|TRBJ2-5|-|few
TGTGCCAGCAGTTTAATGTCGCCCCAAGAGACCCAGTACTTC
CASSLMSPQETQYF
>TRBV7-2|TRBJ1-2|TRBD1|-
TGTGCCAGCAGCTCCCGGGACAGGGTGGTTAGCTACACCTTC
CASSSRDRVVSYTF
>TRBV11-2|TRBJ2-7|-|-
TGTGCCAGCACCCCCCCATATGGCCGCAGCTCCTACGAGCAGTACTTC
CASTPPYGRSSYEQYF
>TRBV4-1|TRBJ2-1|-|-
TGCGCCAGCAGCCAATCCTACAATGAGCAGTTCTTC
CASSQSYNEQFF
>TRBV7-9|TRBJ2-2|-|-
TGTGCCAGCAGCACGACACTCACGAACACCGGGGAGCTGTTTTTT
CASSTTLTNTGELFF
>TRBV6-6|TRBJ2-5|-|few
TGTGCCAGCAGTTACCCCCCAGGAGCCCAAGAGACCCAGTACTTC
CASSYPPGAQETQYF
>TRBV19|TRBJ1-5|TRBD1|-
TGTGCCAGTAGTATAGGACAGGGGAATCAGCCCCAGCATTTT
CASSIGQGNQPQHF
>TRBV7-2|TRBJ1-4|TRBD1|-
TGTGCCAGCAGCTTAGACAGGGGTCTGCTTAATGAAAAACTGTTTTTT
CASSLDRGLLNEKLFF
>TRBV7-9|TRBJ1-2|-|-
TGTGCCAGCAGCGCAAATAGGGTAAATGGCTACACCTTC
CASSANRVNGYTF
>TRBV6-1|TRBJ2-3|-|once
TGTGCCAGCAGTGAAGAGAGGGGATATACGCAGTATTTT
CASSEERGYTQYF
>TRBV29-1|TRBJ2-7|-|-
TGCAGCGCCGAAGGGGGGGACCGGTCCTACGAGCAGTACTTC
CSAEGGDRSYEQYF
>TRBV4-1|TRBJ2-3|-|-
TGCGCCAGCAGCCAAGAGGGGGAAAGCACAGATACGCAGTATTTT
CASSQEGESTDTQYF
>TRBV19|TRBJ2-3|-|-
TGTGCCAGTAGTCCATATAGCACAGATACGCAGTATTTT
CASSPYSTDTQYF
>TRBV10-3|TRBJ2-1|-|-
TGTGCCATCAGTTGGGTACGGGGACGGGATGAGCAGTTCTTC
CAISWVRGRDEQFF
>TRBV7-9|TRBJ1-2|-|-
TGTGCCAGCAGCCACCCGCGGGGGGTGCGTGATGGCTACACCTTC
CASSHPRGVRDGYTF
>TRBV5-4|TRBJ2-1|-|-
TGTGCCAGCAGCCCTCGCGGCGCCAGCTCCTACAATGAGCAGTTCTTC
CASSPRGASSYNEQFF
>TRBV15|TRBJ1-4|-|once
TGTGCCACCAGCACAGTCAAGGGTAATGAAAAACTGTTTTTT
CATSTVKGNEKLFF
>TRBV27|TRBJ2-2|-|-
TGTGCCAGCAGTTTATTGTGGACAGACGACACCGGGGAGCTGTTTTTT
CASSLLWTDDTGELFF
>TRBV5-1|TRBJ2-7|-|few
TGCGCCAGCAGCTTCGAGGGACAACCCTACGAGCAGTACTTC
CASSFEGQPYEQYF
>TRBV6-5|TRBJ2-3|-|-
TGTGCCAGCAGCTATGAGACAGGCACAGATACGCAGTATTTT
CASSYETGTDTQYF
>TRBV4-1|TRBJ2-1|TRBD2|-
TGCGCCAGCAGCCAAGATTTGGGACTAGCGGAGAACAATGAGCAGTTCTTC
CASSQDLGLAENNEQFF
>TRBV7-2|TRBJ1-2|TRBD1|-
TGTGCCAGCAGCTTCCGACAGGGATACTATGGCTACACCTTC
CASSFRQGYYGYTF
>TRBV25-1|TRBJ2-7|-|-
TGTGCCAGCAGTGATGGGACATGGGGGTACTTC
CASSDGTWGYF
>TRBV25-1|TRBJ1-4|-|-
TGTGCCAGCTCAGGTCCGAATGAAAAACTGTTTTTT
CASSGPNEKLFF
>TRBV27|TRBJ2-7|TRBD2|-
TGTGCCAGCAGTTCGGGACTAGCGGGAGGGCCGCAGTACTTC
CASSSGLAGGPQYF
>TRBV29-1|TRBJ1-2|-|-
TGCAGCGTTGACAAAGGCTACACCTTC
CSVDKGYTF
>TRBV29-1|TRBJ1-5|-|-
TGCAGCGTTGATTCAGGGCATAGCAATCAGCCCCAGCATTTT
CSVDSGHSNQPQHF
>TRBV28|TRBJ1-1|-|once
TGTGCCAGCAGTTTATACCCCAAGGGGTTGAACACTGAAGCTTTCTTT
CASSLYPKGLNTEAFF
>TRBV19|TRBJ2-2|-|few
TGTGCCAGCATACCAGGGAATTTTGCCGGGGAGCTGTTTTTT
CASIPGNFAGELFF
>TRBV30|TRBJ2-7|TRBD2|-
TGTGCCTGGAGCGAGGGGACTAGCGGGGTAAACTACGAGCAGTACTTC
CAWSEGTSGVNYEQYF
>TRBV13|TRBJ1-1|TRBD1|-
TGTGCCAGCAGCGGACAGGGAGACACTGAAGCTTTCTTT
CASSGQGDTEAFF
>TRBV13|TRBJ2-6|-|-
TGTGCCAGCAGCTCGGGCCTTAGCTCTGGGGCCAACGTCCTGACTTTC
CASSSGLSSGANVLTF
>TRBV9|TRBJ2-7|TRBD2|-
TGTGCCAGCAGCCCAACGAGCGGGGGGGAGATTTACGAGCAGTACTTC
CASSPTSGGEIYEQYF
>TRBV2|TRBJ1-1|-|-
TGTGCCAGCAGAGAACCCGGGTCTTCAACTCCCAACACTGAAGCTTTCTTT
CASREPGSSTPNTEAFF
>TRBV5-1|TRBJ2-7|-|-
TGCGCCAGCAGCTTGGAGGGTAGCGGCTACGATGAGCAGTACTTC
CASSLEGSGYDEQYF
>TRBV19|TRBJ2-1|-|-
TGTGCCAGTAGTATTGGCGGGTTCGGATACAATGAGCAGTTCTTC
CASSIGGFGYNEQFF
>TRBV9|TRBJ1-1|TRBD1|-
TGTGCCAGCAGCTCTTCGGACAGGGTGACTGAAGCTTTCTTT
CASSSSDRVTEAFF
>TRBV11-2|TRBJ2-3|TRBD2|-
TGTGCCAGCAGTGGCCTAGCGGCTAGCACAGATACGCAGTATTTT
CASSGLAASTDTQYF
>TRBV27|TRBJ1-5|TRBD1|once
TGTGCCAGCAGTCCGGGGACAGGAACTCAGCCCCAGCATTTT
CASSPGTGTQPQHF
>TRBV6-5|TRBJ2-7|-|-
TGTGCCAGCAGTTACTCGCCAGGGGCCTACGAGCAGTACTTC
CASSYSPGAYEQYF
>TRBV7-8|TRBJ2-1|TRBD1|-
TGTGCCAGCAGCTTATTTCCAGGGGGTCAGCAGTTCTTC
CASSLFPGGQQFF
>TRBV29-1|TRBJ2-3|-|-
TGCAGCGTTGTAATCCCATCCCCTAGCCCCCACACAGATACGCAGTATTTT
CSVVIPSPSPHTDTQYF
>TRBV13|TRBJ2-1|-|once
TGTGCCAGCAGCTCCCCCAAAACGGGATCGTATTACAATGAGCAGTTCTTC
CASSSPKTGSYYNEQFF
>TRBV5-6|TRBJ2-5|-|-
TGTGCCAGCAGCTTCTCTAGCGTCTACCAAGAGACCCAGTACTTC
CASSFSSVYQETQYF
>TRBV27|TRBJ2-1|-|few
TGTGCCAGCAGTTTATACTCCTACAATGAGCAGTTCTTC
CASSLYSYNEQFF
>TRBV19|TRBJ2-3|-|-
TGTGCCAGTAGTATAGGACAGTCCGCAGATACGCAGTATTTT
CASSIGQSADTQYF
>TRBV27|TRBJ2-7|-|-
TGTGCCAGCAGTTTCCGGGCAGGGAGCTCCTACGAGCAGTACTTC
CASSFRAGSSYEQYF
>TRBV7-2|TRBJ2-3|-|few
TGTGCCAGCAGCGACTACACAGATACGCAGTATTTT
CASSDYTDTQYF
>TRBV5-4|TRBJ2-6|-|-
TGTGCCAGCAGCTTGGTGGGCTCTGGGGCCAACGTCCTGACTTTC
CASSLVGSGANVLTF
>TRBV28|TRBJ2-2|-|-
TGTGCCAGCAGTGGATCGACAGGCAACACCGGGGAGCTGTTTTTT
CASSGSTGNTGELFF
>TRBV21-1|TRBJ1-3|-|-
TGTGCCAGCAGCAAAGCCGGGGGCTTCTCTGGAAACACCATATATTTT
CASSKAGGFSGNTIYF